This T cell receptor beta chain came from a study of blood T cell repertoires in COVID-19. Study overall: Samples taken during acute and convalescent COVID-19 were collected in the United States, Italy and Spain. The analysed material was cDNA or gDNA that came from T cells, B-cell-depleted T cells, or PBMCs.

Seattle participants joined during active infection and were tracked over time. Original processing notes: The assay estimated nucleated cells by amplifying reference gene primers. The protocol was immunoSEQ multiplex PCR, while the TCRdb copy is restricted to in-frame clones and leaves out a portion. V and J calls and clone size are copied from that table; D and trimming were computed from the DNA. The sample consists of hundreds of thousands of clones, 89% of them appearing once. This CDR3 has 15 residues. This clone has only a few counts. This sequence originates from a woman aged 25 to 45 with COVID-19, enrolled during active disease. Material for sequencing was peripheral blood. The gene calls are TRBV21-1 and TRBJ1-5. TRBV21-1 is assigned pseudogene status. The CDR3 sequence: CATRRGGRRNQPQHF. CDR3 bases: TGTGCCACTCGGAGGGGGGGTCGGCGCAATCAGCCCCAGCATTTT.